Listed below are T cell receptor beta chains from one sample, sequenced in a study of radiation and T cells in renal cell carcinoma. Profiled with immunoSEQ multiplex PCR; TCRdb holds only in-frame clones, not every one. The table lists just over 95,000 clones, 80% to 90% of them singletons. The sample in question was blood, obtained from a patient whose treatment included radiotherapy and nephrectomy. The receptors derive from a man in his fifties or sixties with renal cell carcinoma. The CDR3 runs from the conserved cysteine through the conserved F or W. The order of the fields is clone size, V gene, J gene, D gene, CDR3 DNA, CDR3 protein. A D gene is named only where the DNA matches it firmly. A row's size may be missing; if present it is once, few, many or a size class.

clone size: .
V gene: TRBV30
J gene: TRBJ2-7
D gene: .
CDR3 DNA: TGTGCCTGGAGCCGGGGCAGGGGACCCTACGAGCAGTACTTC
CDR3 protein: CAWSRGRGPYEQYF

clone size: few
V gene: TRBV5-1
J gene: TRBJ2-5
D gene: .
CDR3 DNA: TGCGCCAGCAGCTTTGGCGAGATCGGGAGAGGCGAGACCCAGTACTTC
CDR3 protein: CASSFGEIGRGETQYF

clone size: .
V gene: TRBV28
J gene: TRBJ2-5
D gene: .
CDR3 DNA: TGTGCCAGCAGTTCTTCTTCACTGCTGGAGACCCAGTACTTC
CDR3 protein: CASSSSSLLETQYF

clone size: .
V gene: TRBV18
J gene: TRBJ1-1
D gene: .
CDR3 DNA: TGTGCCAGCTCACCACCTAATGGGGGGGTGGGCACTGAAGCTTTCTTT
CDR3 protein: CASSPPNGGVGTEAFF

clone size: .
V gene: TRBV27
J gene: TRBJ2-7
D gene: TRBD1
CDR3 DNA: TGTGCCAGCAGTGCTGACAGGGTCTCCTACGAGCAGTACTTC
CDR3 protein: CASSADRVSYEQYF

clone size: .
V gene: TRBV28
J gene: TRBJ2-7
D gene: .
CDR3 DNA: TGTGCCAGCAGTCTAGAAACAGGGCCCTACGAGCAGTACTTC
CDR3 protein: CASSLETGPYEQYF

clone size: .
V gene: TRBV10-3
J gene: TRBJ2-3
D gene: TRBD2
CDR3 DNA: TGTGCCATCAGTGAGGGACTAGCGGGAGGAGGTACGCAGTATTTT
CDR3 protein: CAISEGLAGGGTQYF

clone size: .
V gene: TRBV18
J gene: TRBJ2-7
D gene: .
CDR3 DNA: TGTGCCAGCTCACTCTCAACAGGCCCAGGTGAGCAGTACTTC
CDR3 protein: CASSLSTGPGEQYF

clone size: .
V gene: TRBV19
J gene: TRBJ2-7
D gene: TRBD1
CDR3 DNA: TGTGCCAGTACCCCGACAGGGGACCGCGACGAGCAGTACTTC
CDR3 protein: CASTPTGDRDEQYF

clone size: .
V gene: TRBV5-4
J gene: TRBJ2-5
D gene: TRBD2
CDR3 DNA: TGTGCCAGCAGCGGCGGGAGTCTGAAGGAGACCCAGTACTTC
CDR3 protein: CASSGGSLKETQYF

clone size: .
V gene: TRBV28
J gene: TRBJ2-4
D gene: .
CDR3 DNA: TGTGCCAGCACGACAGGTTCCCTAGCCAAAAACATTCAGTACTTC
CDR3 protein: CASTTGSLAKNIQYF

clone size: .
V gene: TRBV6-4
J gene: TRBJ2-1
D gene: TRBD1
CDR3 DNA: TGTGCCAGCAGTGACACAGGGGGCTCCTACAATGAGCAGTTCTTC
CDR3 protein: CASSDTGGSYNEQFF

clone size: few
V gene: TRBV27
J gene: TRBJ1-3
D gene: .
CDR3 DNA: TGTGCCAACTCACACATTACCGGGACAACTGGAAACACCATATATTTT
CDR3 protein: CANSHITGTTGNTIYF

clone size: few
V gene: TRBV11-2
J gene: TRBJ1-1
D gene: .
CDR3 DNA: TGTGCCAGCAACCCCGGCGGGGGGACGGGAGTGCGGTGGGAAACTGAAGCTTTCTTT
CDR3 protein: CASNPGGGTGVRWETEAFF

clone size: .
V gene: TRBV5-5
J gene: TRBJ2-7
D gene: .
CDR3 DNA: TGTGCCAGCAGCTTGGTGCACCTCAGCTCCTACGAGCAGTACTTC
CDR3 protein: CASSLVHLSSYEQYF

clone size: .
V gene: TRBV7-9
J gene: TRBJ2-3
D gene: .
CDR3 DNA: TGTGCCAGCAGCCCCCCAGGAGATACGCAGTATTTT
CDR3 protein: CASSPPGDTQYF

clone size: .
V gene: TRBV6-6
J gene: TRBJ2-1
D gene: .
CDR3 DNA: TGTGCCAGCAGTCCCACCAGACGGTACAATGAGCAGTTCTTC
CDR3 protein: CASSPTRRYNEQFF

clone size: .
V gene: TRBV19
J gene: TRBJ1-3
D gene: .
CDR3 DNA: TGTGCCAGTAGTACTACAGGGAGGAACACCATATATTTT
CDR3 protein: CASSTTGRNTIYF

clone size: .
V gene: TRBV2
J gene: TRBJ2-1
D gene: .
CDR3 DNA: TGTGCCAGCACGGGAACAGGCAGCAATGAGCAGTTCTTC
CDR3 protein: CASTGTGSNEQFF

clone size: once
V gene: TRBV5-1
J gene: TRBJ2-7
D gene: .
CDR3 DNA: TGCGCCAGCAGCTTGCTATCCAACTCCTACGAGCAGTACTTC
CDR3 protein: CASSLLSNSYEQYF

clone size: once
V gene: TRBV2
J gene: TRBJ2-1
D gene: .
CDR3 DNA: TGTGCCAGCACCCCCCCGGGACACCAAAAATACAATGAGCAGTTCTTC
CDR3 protein: CASTPPGHQKYNEQFF

clone size: few
V gene: TRBV7-2
J gene: TRBJ1-1
D gene: .
CDR3 DNA: TGTGCCAGCAGCTTAGAAGGGAATACTGAAGCTTTCTTT
CDR3 protein: CASSLEGNTEAFF

clone size: .
V gene: TRBV19
J gene: TRBJ2-5
D gene: .
CDR3 DNA: TGTGCCAGTAGTATTATGATGCAAGAGACCCAGTACTTC
CDR3 protein: CASSIMMQETQYF

clone size: .
V gene: TRBV5-1
J gene: TRBJ2-7
D gene: .
CDR3 DNA: TGCGCCAGCAGCTTGGAGCCCGGCCACTACGAGCAGTACTTC
CDR3 protein: CASSLEPGHYEQYF

clone size: .
V gene: TRBV5-1
J gene: TRBJ2-5
D gene: .
CDR3 DNA: TGCGCCAGCAGCTTGGAAGTTTTAGGAGGGGAGACCCAGTACTTC
CDR3 protein: CASSLEVLGGETQYF

clone size: once
V gene: TRBV9
J gene: TRBJ1-2
D gene: .
CDR3 DNA: TGTGCCAGCAGCGTACTGGAAGGGGGCTACACCTTC
CDR3 protein: CASSVLEGGYTF

clone size: once
V gene: TRBV9
J gene: TRBJ2-7
D gene: TRBD1
CDR3 DNA: TGTGCCAGCAGCGTAGAGGATTTGGGGACAGGGTACGAGCAGTACTTC
CDR3 protein: CASSVEDLGTGYEQYF

clone size: .
V gene: TRBV5-4
J gene: TRBJ1-2
D gene: TRBD1
CDR3 DNA: TGTGCCAGCAAAGGGGGTGGACAGGATGTCTATGGCTACACCTTC
CDR3 protein: CASKGGGQDVYGYTF

clone size: .
V gene: TRBV9
J gene: TRBJ2-3
D gene: .
CDR3 DNA: TGTGCCAGCAGCACCGACGACAGTCCCGGCACAGATACGCAGTATTTT
CDR3 protein: CASSTDDSPGTDTQYF

clone size: once
V gene: TRBV4-2
J gene: TRBJ2-7
D gene: .
CDR3 DNA: TGTGCCAGCAGCCAAGGGGGGGACTTGGGCGAGCAGTACTTC
CDR3 protein: CASSQGGDLGEQYF

clone size: .
V gene: TRBV19
J gene: TRBJ1-1
D gene: TRBD1
CDR3 DNA: TGTGCCAGTATTCGATCAGGGGGCGAGATAGCTTTCTTT
CDR3 protein: CASIRSGGEIAFF

clone size: .
V gene: TRBV5-1
J gene: TRBJ2-2
D gene: TRBD2
CDR3 DNA: TGCGCCAGCAGCTATGAACTAGCGGGACAAACCGGGGAGCTGTTTTTT
CDR3 protein: CASSYELAGQTGELFF

clone size: .
V gene: TRBV4-2
J gene: TRBJ2-7
D gene: .
CDR3 DNA: TGTGCCAGCAGCCACCACAGGGCGAGCTCCTACGAGCAGTACTTC
CDR3 protein: CASSHHRASSYEQYF

clone size: .
V gene: TRBV9
J gene: TRBJ2-3
D gene: TRBD2
CDR3 DNA: TGTGCCAGCAGCGGACTAGCGGTTAGCACAGATACGCAGTATTTT
CDR3 protein: CASSGLAVSTDTQYF

clone size: .
V gene: TRBV10-1
J gene: TRBJ2-7
D gene: .
CDR3 DNA: TGCGCCAGCAGTGACCCCTACAAGGAGCAGTACTTC
CDR3 protein: CASSDPYKEQYF

clone size: once
V gene: TRBV6-5
J gene: TRBJ2-7
D gene: .
CDR3 DNA: TGTGCCAGCGCCCGGGACCACTCCTACGAGCAGTACTTC
CDR3 protein: CASARDHSYEQYF

clone size: .
V gene: TRBV9
J gene: TRBJ2-3
D gene: .
CDR3 DNA: TGTGCCAGCAGCGTTAGGACTAGCACAGATACGCAGTATTTT
CDR3 protein: CASSVRTSTDTQYF

clone size: .
V gene: TRBV6-6
J gene: TRBJ2-1
D gene: TRBD2
CDR3 DNA: TGTGCCAGCAGTTCCGGGACTAGGGGACGCAATGAGCAGTTCTTC
CDR3 protein: CASSSGTRGRNEQFF

clone size: once
V gene: TRBV5-4
J gene: TRBJ2-5
D gene: TRBD1
CDR3 DNA: TGTGCCAGCAGCTCGCCGGGACAGGGCATTGTGGACCAGTACTTC
CDR3 protein: CASSSPGQGIVDQYF

clone size: .
V gene: TRBV5-4
J gene: TRBJ2-5
D gene: .
CDR3 DNA: TGTGCCAGCAGCTTGGGCCCGGGTCGAGAGACCCAGTACTTC
CDR3 protein: CASSLGPGRETQYF

clone size: .
V gene: TRBV30
J gene: TRBJ1-6
D gene: TRBD1
CDR3 DNA: TGTGCCTGGAGCACGATGACAGGGGCGAATTCACCCCTCCACTTT
CDR3 protein: CAWSTMTGANSPLHF

clone size: .
V gene: TRBV11-3
J gene: TRBJ2-2
D gene: .
CDR3 DNA: TGTGCCAGCAGCTCCCCCAGCGCCGGGGAGCTGTTTTTT
CDR3 protein: CASSSPSAGELFF

clone size: .
V gene: TRBV7-9
J gene: TRBJ2-3
D gene: .
CDR3 DNA: TGTGCCAGCAGCTTAGACCAGACGATCCCTAGCACAGATACGCAGTATTTT
CDR3 protein: CASSLDQTIPSTDTQYF

clone size: .
V gene: TRBV6-5
J gene: TRBJ2-2
D gene: .
CDR3 DNA: TGTGCCAGCACCCGGGGGACCGGGGAGCTGTTTTTT
CDR3 protein: CASTRGTGELFF

clone size: .
V gene: TRBV7-2
J gene: TRBJ2-7
D gene: .
CDR3 DNA: TGTGCCAGCAGCTTAGCAGCAGGAAGCTACGAGCAGTACTTC
CDR3 protein: CASSLAAGSYEQYF

clone size: .
V gene: TRBV30
J gene: TRBJ2-5
D gene: TRBD2
CDR3 DNA: TGTGCCCGAGCGGGAGCGGGAGAGACCCAGTACTTC
CDR3 protein: CARAGAGETQYF

clone size: once
V gene: TRBV5-1
J gene: TRBJ2-1
D gene: TRBD2
CDR3 DNA: TGCGCCAGCAGCTTGGAACCCGTCGGTCTAGCGGGAGGATATAAGCAGTTCTTC
CDR3 protein: CASSLEPVGLAGGYKQFF

clone size: .
V gene: TRBV7-9
J gene: TRBJ2-7
D gene: TRBD2
CDR3 DNA: TGTGCCAGCAGCCCCGGACTAGCGGGACCCTACGAGCAGTACTTC
CDR3 protein: CASSPGLAGPYEQYF

clone size: .
V gene: TRBV6-5
J gene: TRBJ2-1
D gene: TRBD2
CDR3 DNA: TGTGCCAGCAGTTACTACGGGAGCGGGATAGACGAGCAGTTCTTC
CDR3 protein: CASSYYGSGIDEQFF

clone size: .
V gene: TRBV5-1
J gene: TRBJ2-7
D gene: .
CDR3 DNA: TGCGCCAGCAGACCCAGGGGTAGGGACGAGCAGTACTTC
CDR3 protein: CASRPRGRDEQYF

clone size: .
V gene: TRBV9
J gene: TRBJ2-7
D gene: .
CDR3 DNA: TGTGCCAGCAGCGTAGGTGGAGGGTCGGACTCCTACGAGCAGTACTTC
CDR3 protein: CASSVGGGSDSYEQYF

clone size: .
V gene: TRBV27
J gene: TRBJ1-4
D gene: .
CDR3 DNA: TGTGCCAGCGGCGGATTCCGGGACGCTGCAACTAATGAAAAACTGTTTTTT
CDR3 protein: CASGGFRDAATNEKLFF

clone size: .
V gene: TRBV10-2
J gene: TRBJ1-5
D gene: TRBD1
CDR3 DNA: TGCGCCAGCAGTGATATTGGACAGGGAAATCAGCCCCAGCATTTT
CDR3 protein: CASSDIGQGNQPQHF

clone size: .
V gene: TRBV15
J gene: TRBJ2-7
D gene: .
CDR3 DNA: TGTGCCACCAGCAGGGGGGACAGCTCAAGGAGGGGCTCCTACGAGCAGTACTTC
CDR3 protein: CATSRGDSSRRGSYEQYF